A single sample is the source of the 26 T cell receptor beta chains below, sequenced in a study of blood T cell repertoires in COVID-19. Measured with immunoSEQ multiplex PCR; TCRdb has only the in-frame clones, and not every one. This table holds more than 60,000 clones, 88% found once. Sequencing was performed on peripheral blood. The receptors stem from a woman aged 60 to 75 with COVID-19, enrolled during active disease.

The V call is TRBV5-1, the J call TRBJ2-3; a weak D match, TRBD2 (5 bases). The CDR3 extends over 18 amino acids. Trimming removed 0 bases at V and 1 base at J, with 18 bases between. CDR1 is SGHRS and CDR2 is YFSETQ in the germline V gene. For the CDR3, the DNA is TGCGCCAGCAGCTTGGCCTTGGTAGCGCCTAGAGGCACAGATACGCAGTATTTT. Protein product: CASSLALVAPRGTDTQYF.

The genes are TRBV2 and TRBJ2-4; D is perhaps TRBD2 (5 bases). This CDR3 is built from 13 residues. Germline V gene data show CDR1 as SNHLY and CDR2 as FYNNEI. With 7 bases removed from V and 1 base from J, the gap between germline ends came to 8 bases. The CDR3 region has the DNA TGTGCCAGCACCGGCGGGGCCAAAAACATTCAGTACTTC. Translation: CASTGGAKNIQYF.

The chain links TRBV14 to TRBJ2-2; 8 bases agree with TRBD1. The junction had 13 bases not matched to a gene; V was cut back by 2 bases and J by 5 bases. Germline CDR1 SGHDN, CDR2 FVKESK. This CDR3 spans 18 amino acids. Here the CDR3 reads CASSQPRRTGLITGELFF. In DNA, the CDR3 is TGTGCCAGCAGCCAACCACGGAGGACAGGGTTGATTACCGGGGAGCTGTTTTTT.

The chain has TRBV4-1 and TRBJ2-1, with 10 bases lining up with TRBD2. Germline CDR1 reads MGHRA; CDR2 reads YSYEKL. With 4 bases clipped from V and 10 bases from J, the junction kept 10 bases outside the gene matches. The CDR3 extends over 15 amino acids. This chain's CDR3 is CASSLGSGGAVEQFF. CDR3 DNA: TGCGCCAGCAGCCTGGGCAGCGGGGGGGCCGTAGAGCAGTTCTTC.

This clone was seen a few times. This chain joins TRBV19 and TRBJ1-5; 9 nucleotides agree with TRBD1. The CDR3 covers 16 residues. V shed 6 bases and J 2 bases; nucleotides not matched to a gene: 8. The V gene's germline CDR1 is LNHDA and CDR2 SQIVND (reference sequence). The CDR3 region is CASRRYDRGGNQPQHF. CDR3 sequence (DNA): TGTGCCAGTAGGAGATATGACAGGGGGGGCAATCAGCCCCAGCATTTT. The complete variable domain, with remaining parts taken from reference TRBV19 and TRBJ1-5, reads DGGITQSPKYLFRKEGQNVTLSCEQNLNHDAMYWYRQDPGQGLRLIYYSQIVNDFQKGDIAEGYSVSREKKESFPLTVTSAQKNPTAFYLCASRRYDRGGNQPQHFGDGTRLSIL.

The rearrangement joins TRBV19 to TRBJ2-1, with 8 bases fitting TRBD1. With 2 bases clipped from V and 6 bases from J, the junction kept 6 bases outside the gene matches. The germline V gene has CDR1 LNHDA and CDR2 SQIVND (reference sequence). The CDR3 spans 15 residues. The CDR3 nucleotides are TGTGCCAGTAGTATAAGTACAGGGGGTTTCAATGAGCAGTTCTTC. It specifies CASSISTGGFNEQFF.

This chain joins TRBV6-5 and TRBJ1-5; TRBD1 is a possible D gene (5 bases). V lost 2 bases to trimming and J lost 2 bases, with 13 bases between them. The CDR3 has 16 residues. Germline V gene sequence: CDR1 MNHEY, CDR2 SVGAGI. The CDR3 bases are TGTGCCAGCAGTTACGCGGTAGAGACAGGCAATCAGCCCCAGCATTTT. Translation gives CASSYAVETGNQPQHF.

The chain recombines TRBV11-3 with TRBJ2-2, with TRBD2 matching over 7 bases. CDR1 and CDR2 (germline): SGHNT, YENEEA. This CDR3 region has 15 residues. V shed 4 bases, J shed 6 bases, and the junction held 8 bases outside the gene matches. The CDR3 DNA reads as TGTGCCAGCAGCTCCCGGTGGGAGGGCGCCGGGGAGCTGTTTTTT. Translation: CASSSRWEGAGELFF.

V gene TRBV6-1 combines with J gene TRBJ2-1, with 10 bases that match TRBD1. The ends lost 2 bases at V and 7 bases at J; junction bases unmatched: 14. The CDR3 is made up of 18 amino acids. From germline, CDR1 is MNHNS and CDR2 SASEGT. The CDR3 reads CASSEFIRGTGVRNEQFF. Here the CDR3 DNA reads TGTGCCAGCAGTGAATTTATCCGGGGGACAGGGGTTCGGAATGAGCAGTTCTTC.

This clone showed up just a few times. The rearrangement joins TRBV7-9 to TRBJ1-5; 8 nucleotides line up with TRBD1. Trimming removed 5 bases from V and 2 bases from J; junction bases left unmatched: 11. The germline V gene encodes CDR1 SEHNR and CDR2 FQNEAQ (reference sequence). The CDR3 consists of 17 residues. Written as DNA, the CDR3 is TGTGCCAGCAGCCACGGTGGGACAGGTATGGGCAATCAGCCCCAGCATTTT. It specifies CASSHGGTGMGNQPQHF. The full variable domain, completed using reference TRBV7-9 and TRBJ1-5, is DTGVSQNPRHKITKRGQNVTFRCDPISEHNRLYWYRQTLGQGPEFLTYFQNEAQLEKSRLLSDRFSAERPKGSFSTLEIQRTEQGDSAMYLCASSHGGTGMGNQPQHFGDGTRLSIL.

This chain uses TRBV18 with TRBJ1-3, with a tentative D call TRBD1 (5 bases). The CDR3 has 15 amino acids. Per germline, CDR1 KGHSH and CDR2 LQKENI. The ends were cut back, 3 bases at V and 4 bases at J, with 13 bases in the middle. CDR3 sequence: CASSPRWGDGNTIYF. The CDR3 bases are TGTGCCAGCTCACCGCGATGGGGGGACGGAAACACCATATATTTT.

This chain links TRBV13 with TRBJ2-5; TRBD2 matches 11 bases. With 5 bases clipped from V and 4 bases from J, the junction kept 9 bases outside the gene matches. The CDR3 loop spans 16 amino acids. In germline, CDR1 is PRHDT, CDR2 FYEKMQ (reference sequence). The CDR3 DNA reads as TGTGCCAGCAGCCTCCGACTAGCGGGACAAGGAGAGACCCAGTACTTC. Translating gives CASSLRLAGQGETQYF.

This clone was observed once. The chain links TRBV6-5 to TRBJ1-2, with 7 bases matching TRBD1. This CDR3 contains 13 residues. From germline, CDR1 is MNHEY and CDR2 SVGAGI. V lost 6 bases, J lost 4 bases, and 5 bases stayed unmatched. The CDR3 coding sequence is TGTGCCAGCAGGCGACAGGGAGGCTATGGCTACACCTTC. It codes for CASRRQGGYGYTF.

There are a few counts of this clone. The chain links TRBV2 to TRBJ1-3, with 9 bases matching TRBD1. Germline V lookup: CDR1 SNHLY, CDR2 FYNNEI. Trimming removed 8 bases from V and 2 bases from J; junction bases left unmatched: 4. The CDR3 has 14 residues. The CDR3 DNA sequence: TGTGCCAGCTTAGGGGACAGGGCTGGAAACACCATATATTTT. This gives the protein CASLGDRAGNTIYF.

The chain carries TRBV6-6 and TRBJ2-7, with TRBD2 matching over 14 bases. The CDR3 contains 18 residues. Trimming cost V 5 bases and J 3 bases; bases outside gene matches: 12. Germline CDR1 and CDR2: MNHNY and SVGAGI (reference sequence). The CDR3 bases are TGTGCCAGCAGTCGGGACTCTCCCGGGACTAGCGGGGGCTACGAGCAGTACTTC. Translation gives CASSRDSPGTSGGYEQYF.

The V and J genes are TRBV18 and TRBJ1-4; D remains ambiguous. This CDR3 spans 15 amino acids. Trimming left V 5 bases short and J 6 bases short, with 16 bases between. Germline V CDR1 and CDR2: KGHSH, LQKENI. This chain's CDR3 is CASSVGPGVYEKLFF. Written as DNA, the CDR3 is TGTGCCAGCTCAGTGGGCCCAGGCGTCTATGAAAAACTGTTTTTT.

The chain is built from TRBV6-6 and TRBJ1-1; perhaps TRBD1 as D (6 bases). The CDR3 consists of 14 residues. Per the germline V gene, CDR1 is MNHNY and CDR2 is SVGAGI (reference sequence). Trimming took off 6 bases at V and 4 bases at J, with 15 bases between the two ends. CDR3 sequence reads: CASRQQGMGTEAFF. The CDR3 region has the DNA TGTGCCAGCAGACAACAGGGAATGGGCACTGAAGCTTTCTTT.

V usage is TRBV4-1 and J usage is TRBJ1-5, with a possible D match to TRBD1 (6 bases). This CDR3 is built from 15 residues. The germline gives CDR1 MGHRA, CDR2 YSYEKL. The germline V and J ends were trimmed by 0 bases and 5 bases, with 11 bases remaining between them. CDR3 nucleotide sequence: TGCGCCAGCAGCCAAGAGGGGGCCGGGGATCAGCCCCAGCATTTT. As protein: CASSQEGAGDQPQHF.

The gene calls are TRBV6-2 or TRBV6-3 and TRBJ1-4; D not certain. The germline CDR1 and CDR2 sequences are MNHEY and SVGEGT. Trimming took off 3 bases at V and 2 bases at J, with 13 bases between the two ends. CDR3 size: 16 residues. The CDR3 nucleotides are TGTGCCAGCAGTTATTCCCGGAGAGAGACTAATGAAAAACTGTTTTTT. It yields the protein CASSYSRRETNEKLFF.

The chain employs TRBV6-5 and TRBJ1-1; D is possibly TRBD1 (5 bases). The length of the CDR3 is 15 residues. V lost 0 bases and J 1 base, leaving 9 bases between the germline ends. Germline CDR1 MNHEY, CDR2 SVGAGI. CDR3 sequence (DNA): TGTGCCAGCAGTTACTCTCAGGGTTCGAACACTGAAGCTTTCTTT. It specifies CASSYSQGSNTEAFF.

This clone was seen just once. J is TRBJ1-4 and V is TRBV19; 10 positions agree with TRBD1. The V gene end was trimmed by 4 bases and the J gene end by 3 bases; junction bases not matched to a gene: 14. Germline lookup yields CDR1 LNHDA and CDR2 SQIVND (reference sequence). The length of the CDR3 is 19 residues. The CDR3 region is CASSTQSYGTGASNEKLFF. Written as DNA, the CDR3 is TGTGCCAGTAGTACCCAAAGCTACGGGACAGGGGCCTCTAATGAAAAACTGTTTTTT.

The CDR3 DNA reads TGTGCCAGTAGTTCCCGGGACTACCCTCTGGACGAGCAGTACTTC. Its protein is CASSSRDYPLDEQYF. The chain is built from TRBV19 and TRBJ2-7, with 7 nucleotides matching TRBD2. V gave up 5 bases and J gave up 5 bases; unmatched junction bases: 12. The CDR3 length is 15 residues. Germline CDR1 reads LNHDA; CDR2 reads SQIVND (reference sequence).

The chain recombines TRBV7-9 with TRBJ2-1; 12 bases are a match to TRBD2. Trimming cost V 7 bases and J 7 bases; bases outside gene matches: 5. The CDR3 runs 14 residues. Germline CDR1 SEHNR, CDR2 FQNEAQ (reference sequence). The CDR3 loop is CASNTGTSGNEQFF. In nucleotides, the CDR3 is TGTGCCAGCAACACCGGGACTAGCGGGAATGAGCAGTTCTTC.

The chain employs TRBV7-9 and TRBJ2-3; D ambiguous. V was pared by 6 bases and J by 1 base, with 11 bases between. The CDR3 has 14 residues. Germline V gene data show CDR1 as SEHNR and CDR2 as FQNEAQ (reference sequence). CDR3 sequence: CASRRAEGTDTQYF. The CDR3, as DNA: TGTGCCAGCAGGAGAGCTGAAGGCACAGATACGCAGTATTTT.

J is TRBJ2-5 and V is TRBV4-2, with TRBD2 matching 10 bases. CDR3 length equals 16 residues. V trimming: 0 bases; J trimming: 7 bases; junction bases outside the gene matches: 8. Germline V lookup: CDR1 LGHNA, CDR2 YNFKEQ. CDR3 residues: CASSQEASSGGRTQYF. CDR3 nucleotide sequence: TGTGCCAGCAGCCAAGAAGCCTCTAGCGGGGGTCGGACCCAGTACTTC.

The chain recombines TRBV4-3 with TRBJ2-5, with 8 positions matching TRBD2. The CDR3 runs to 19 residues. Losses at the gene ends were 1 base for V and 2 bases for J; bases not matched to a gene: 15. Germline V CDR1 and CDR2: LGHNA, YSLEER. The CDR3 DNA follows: TGCGCCAGCAGCCAAGGCTCCGGGACTAGAGAGTTGGTACAAGAGACCCAGTACTTC. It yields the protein CASSQGSGTRELVQETQYF.